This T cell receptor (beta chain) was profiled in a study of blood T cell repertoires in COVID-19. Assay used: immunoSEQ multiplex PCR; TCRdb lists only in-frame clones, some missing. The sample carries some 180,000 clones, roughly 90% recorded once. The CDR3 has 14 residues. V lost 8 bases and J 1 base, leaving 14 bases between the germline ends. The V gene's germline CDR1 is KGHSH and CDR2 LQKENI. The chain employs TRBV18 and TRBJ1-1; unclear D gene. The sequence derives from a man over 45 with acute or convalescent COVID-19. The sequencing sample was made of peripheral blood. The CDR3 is CASTRGWANTEAFF. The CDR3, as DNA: TGTGCCAGCACCCGGGGTTGGGCGAACACTGAAGCTTTCTTT.